This entry describes one T cell receptor (beta chain). The target antigen is unknown. Measured with immunoSEQ multiplex PCR; TCRdb has only the in-frame clones, and not every one. This repertoire shows more than 20,000 clones, roughly 80% found once; its top ten account for 3.6%. The CDR3 extends over 13 amino acids. With 6 bases removed from V and 7 bases from J, the gap between germline ends came to 13 bases. Germline lookup yields CDR1 SNHLY and CDR2 FYNNEI. This sample is drawn from a study of CD4+ T cells in melanoma. Findings and limits, study-wide: A reported correlation linked neoantigen-specific CD4+ T cells to CD8+, macrophage and B cell function.

Sequencing used cells from a culture (not recorded whether cultured in vitro). This clonotype was sampled from a human donor with melanoma. This chain links TRBV2 with TRBJ2-1; D may be TRBD1 (6 bases). CDR3 loop: CASSPNRDNEQFF. The CDR3 DNA reads as TGTGCCAGCAGCCCTAACAGGGATAATGAGCAGTTCTTC.